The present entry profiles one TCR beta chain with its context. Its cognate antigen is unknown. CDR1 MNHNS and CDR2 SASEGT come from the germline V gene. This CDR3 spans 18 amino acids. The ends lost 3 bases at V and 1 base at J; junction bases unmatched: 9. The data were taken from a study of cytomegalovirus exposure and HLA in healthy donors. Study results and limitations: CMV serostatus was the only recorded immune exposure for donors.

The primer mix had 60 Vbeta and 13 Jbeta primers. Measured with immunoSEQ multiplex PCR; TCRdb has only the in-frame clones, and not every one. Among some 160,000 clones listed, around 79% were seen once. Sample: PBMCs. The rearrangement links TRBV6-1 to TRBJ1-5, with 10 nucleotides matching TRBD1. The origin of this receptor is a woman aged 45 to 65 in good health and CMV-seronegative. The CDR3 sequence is CASSDHGTGVSSNQPQHF. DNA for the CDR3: TGTGCCAGCAGTGACCATGGGACAGGGGTATCAAGCAATCAGCCCCAGCATTTT.